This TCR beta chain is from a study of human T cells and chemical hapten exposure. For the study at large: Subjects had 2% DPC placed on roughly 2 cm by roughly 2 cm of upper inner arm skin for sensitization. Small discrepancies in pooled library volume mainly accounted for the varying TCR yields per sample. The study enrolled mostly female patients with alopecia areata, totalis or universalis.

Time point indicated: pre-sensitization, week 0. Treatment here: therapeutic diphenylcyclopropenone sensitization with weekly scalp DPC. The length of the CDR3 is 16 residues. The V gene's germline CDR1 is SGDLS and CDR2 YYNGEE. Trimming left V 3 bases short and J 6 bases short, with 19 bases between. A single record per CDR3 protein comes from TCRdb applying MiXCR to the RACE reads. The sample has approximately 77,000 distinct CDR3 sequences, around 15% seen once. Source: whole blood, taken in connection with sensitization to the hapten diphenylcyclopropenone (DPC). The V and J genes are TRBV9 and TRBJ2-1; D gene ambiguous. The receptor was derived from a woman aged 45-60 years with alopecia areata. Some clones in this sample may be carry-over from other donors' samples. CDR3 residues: CASSALPQIRVNEQFF. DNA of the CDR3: TGTGCCAGCAGCGCCCTACCCCAGATTAGGGTCAATGAGCAGTTCTTC.